This T cell receptor (beta chain) is from a study of blood T cell repertoires in COVID-19. The data were produced by immunoSEQ multiplex PCR, yet TCRdb's version contains in-frame clones alone and is incomplete. This sample carries some 120,000 clones, less than 90% of them seen once, and the ten largest clones take about 2.2%. Germline V gives CDR1 MNHEY, CDR2 SMNVEV (reference sequence). After removal of 5 bases from V and 8 bases from J, the junction contained 13 bases not matched to a gene. The CDR3 extends over 16 amino acids. Sequencing was performed on peripheral blood. The TCR originated in a man aged 25 to 40 with acute or convalescent COVID-19. The chain has TRBV27 and TRBJ2-1, with 9 bases fitting TRBD1. The CDR3 region is CASSVTGTGYSYEQFF. The DNA for the CDR3 is TGTGCCAGCAGTGTGACCGGGACAGGGTATAGCTATGAGCAGTTCTTC.